This T cell receptor beta chain derives from a study of blood T cells in healthy people across ages. Study-level background: Template switching caught about one barcoded beta molecule for each two T cells.

The V gene lost 7 bases and the J gene lost 9 bases, with 19 bases spanning the gap. Per germline, CDR1 LGHNA and CDR2 YNFKEQ. The length of the CDR3 is 14 residues. Primed by a sample-barcoded 5' primer and a J-beta primer mix, a second PCR proceeded for about 6 to 12 cycles. TCRdb analysed the 5' RACE reads with MiXCR anew, one entry per CDR3 protein. The sample has approximately 810,000 distinct CDR3 sequences; about 28% are singletons. The chain links TRBV4-2 to TRBJ2-1; possibly TRBD2 for D (6 bases). The sample taken for sequencing was blood. The sequence was collected from an elderly woman in good health. CDR3 sequence reads: CASNHALDGGEQFF. The CDR3 DNA reads as TGTGCCAGCAACCATGCTCTAGACGGGGGTGAGCAGTTCTTC.